Described below is a single TCR beta chain sequence and its context. This entry belongs to a study of blood T cell repertoires in COVID-19. Study information: Samples came from the United States, Italy and Spain, spanning acute and convalescent COVID-19. Sources were T cells, B-cell-depleted T cells, or PBMCs; the material itself was cDNA or gDNA.

Original analysis: Reference gene primers were amplified, and this amplification served to estimate nucleated cell counts. The protocol was immunoSEQ multiplex PCR, while the TCRdb copy is restricted to in-frame clones and leaves out a portion. Clone size and V and J calls were adopted from that table, with D and trimming inferred from the DNA. This repertoire shows roughly 260,000 clones, 82% found once; its top ten account for about 5.3%. Per germline, CDR1 SNHLY and CDR2 FYNNEI. The CDR3 sequence is 15 residues long. V shed 5 bases and J 5 bases; nucleotides not matched to a gene: 5. The receptor's source is an elderly woman with active or convalescent COVID-19. This sequence joins TRBV2 and TRBJ1-5; the match to TRBD1 covers 11 bases. The sample comprised peripheral blood. The CDR3 nucleotides are TGTGCCAGCAGTAAGGACAGGGGGCATGATCAGCCCCAGCATTTT. Amino acid sequence: CASSKDRGHDQPQHF.